Below, 18 T cell receptor beta chains from the same sample are listed, as sequenced in a study of T cell repertoires in cytomegalovirus infection. For these TCRs, the target antigens are not known. TCRdb re-called the reads through MiXCR, storing one row per CDR3 protein. The table records around 900,000 distinct CDR3 sequences, around 32% of them present only once. Sequencing used cultured CD8+ T cells from PBMCs, obtained from culture after CMV antigen stimulation. These receptors all stem from a human donor in good health (CMV status not recorded). Some clones in this sample may be carry-over from other donors' samples.

This clonotype showed up just a few times. The chain couples TRBV27 to TRBJ1-5; a possible D gene is TRBD1 (5 bases). The CDR3 has 13 residues. V was shortened by 6 bases and J by 6 bases, with 12 bases between the two germline ends. Germline CDR1 and CDR2: MNHEY and SMNVEV (reference sequence). The CDR3 sequence: CASSRGISQPQHF. The CDR3, as DNA: TGTGCCAGCAGCCGGGGGATCTCTCAGCCCCAGCATTTT.

This clonotype was seen only a few times. The chain couples TRBV27 to TRBJ1-5; unclear D gene. Between the trimmed V and J ends, which lost 5 bases and 5 bases, there was a span of 16 bases. There are 15 residues in the CDR3. Germline V gene lookup returns CDR1 MNHEY and CDR2 SMNVEV (reference sequence). The CDR3 spells CASSPLADWDQPQHF. The CDR3 DNA follows: TGTGCCAGCAGTCCGCTGGCGGATTGGGATCAGCCCCAGCATTTT.

This clonotype was seen at least ten times. The chain uses TRBV12-3 or TRBV12-4 and TRBJ2-3, with unresolved D. With 3 bases removed from V and 1 base from J, the gap between germline ends came to 8 bases. This CDR3 has 14 residues. The CDR3 DNA reads TGTGCCAGCAGTTTTATTCCAGGCACAGATACGCAGTATTTT. It is translated as CASSFIPGTDTQYF.

The chain is built from TRBV10-1 and TRBJ2-1; a possible D gene is TRBD2 (5 bases). Germline V gene data show CDR1 as WNHNN and CDR2 as SYGVQD (reference sequence). V lost 2 bases and J lost 6, with 11 bases in between. The CDR3 contains 14 residues. The CDR3 is CASSEASRGNEQFF. The CDR3, as DNA: TGCGCCAGCAGTGAGGCTTCCCGGGGCAATGAGCAGTTCTTC.

This clonotype was found a few times. The chain combines TRBV6-2 or TRBV6-3 with TRBJ2-7, with 10 bases matching TRBD1. Germline V gene lookup returns CDR1 MNHEY and CDR2 SVGEGT. This CDR3 contains 16 residues. Trimming at V came to 6 bases and at J to 3 bases, leaving 11 bases not matched to a gene. Here the CDR3 DNA reads TGTGCCAGCAGGCTCCGGACAGGGGGACTAAACTACGAGCAGTACTTC. Protein sequence: CASRLRTGGLNYEQYF.

This clonotype occurred a few times. The CDR3 spells CASTTSGGHTDTQYF. The CDR3 DNA reads TGTGCCAGTACCACTAGCGGGGGGCACACAGATACGCAGTATTTT. The chain joins TRBV19 to TRBJ2-3; TRBD2 aligns across 12 bases. The CDR3 is 15 residues long. In germline, CDR1 is LNHDA, CDR2 SQIVND (reference sequence). The J segment lost 2 bases and the V segment lost 7 bases, leaving 4 bases of the junction unmatched.

This clonotype was observed many times. The rearrangement joins TRBV7-3 to TRBJ2-3, with 7 nucleotides matching TRBD2. Germline CDR1 SGHTA, CDR2 FQGTGA. Unmatched junction bases numbered 8, after V lost 5 bases and J lost 0 bases. This CDR3 spans 16 amino acids. CDR3 sequence: CASSPWSGASTDTQYF. The CDR3 nucleotides are TGTGCCAGCAGCCCTTGGAGCGGGGCCAGCACAGATACGCAGTATTTT.

The gene calls are TRBV28 and TRBJ1-1, with 8 bases that match TRBD1. There are 16 residues in the CDR3. With 2 bases clipped from V and 5 bases from J, the junction kept 10 bases outside the gene matches. Germline CDR1 MDHEN, CDR2 SYDVKM. CDR3 nucleotides: TGTGCCAGCAGTTTAGATCTACAGGGGGAAGGAACTGAAGCTTTCTTT. Amino acids: CASSLDLQGEGTEAFF.

Regarding this clonotype: Compared with germline, one end of the junction differs, possibly owing to a read error. The chain uses TRBV15 and TRBJ2-5; no clear D gene. There are 16 residues in the CDR3. From germline, CDR1 is LNHNV and CDR2 YYDKDF (reference sequence). The CDR3: CAASPLETIFRETQYF. CDR3 DNA: TGTGCCGCCAGCCCCCTGGAGACAATCTTCCGGGAGACCCAGTACTTC.

This rearrangement joins TRBV10-3 to TRBJ2-7; 9 positions match TRBD1. The CDR3 is 16 amino acids. V lost 0 bases and J lost 4; bases outside the gene matches: 7. From germline, CDR1 is ENHRY and CDR2 SYGVKD. The DNA for the CDR3 is TGTGCCATCAGTGAGTCGGGACAGGGAGTACTGTACGAGCAGTACGTC. This gives the protein CAISESGQGVLYEQYV.

This clonotype was detected a few times. The rearrangement uses TRBV7-4 and TRBJ1-2; 7 bases match TRBD1. The CDR3 covers 12 residues. V lost 5 bases to trimming and J lost 8 bases; unmatched junction nucleotides: 5. The germline gives CDR1 SGHVT, CDR2 SQSDAQ. CDR3 protein: CASSPGGAGYTF. CDR3 nucleotide sequence: TGTGCCAGCAGCCCAGGGGGGGCCGGCTACACCTTC.

The J gene is TRBJ2-7, the V gene TRBV24-1, with D hard to call. This CDR3 region has 16 residues. In germline, CDR1 is KGHDR, CDR2 SFDVKD. Trimming left V 2 bases short and J 3 bases short, with 16 bases between. The CDR3 nucleotides read TGTGCCACCAGTGATTGGGGTAAAAGTCCCAACTACGAGCAGTACGTC. This codes for CATSDWGKSPNYEQYV.

A few counts support this clonotype. The J gene is TRBJ1-2, the V gene TRBV27; D is uncertain. CDR3 length: 14 residues. V shed 6 bases and J shed 8 bases, with 19 bases lying between them. Germline values: CDR1 MNHEY, CDR2 SMNVEV (reference sequence). In nucleotides, the CDR3 is TGTGCCAGCAGGGCCTCCCGGGTCTCGGAAGGCTACACCTTC. This encodes CASRASRVSEGYTF.

This clonotype appeared many times. The genes are TRBV11-3 and TRBJ2-1; the match to TRBD1 covers 8 bases. This CDR3 comprises 15 residues. The J segment lost 4 bases and the V segment lost 5 bases, leaving 7 bases of the junction unmatched. Germline CDR1 and CDR2: SGHNT and YENEEA. CDR3 in DNA: TGTGCCAGCAGCCTGGGACAGGCGTTATACAATGAGCAGTTCTTC. This sequence encodes CASSLGQALYNEQFF.

The chain joins TRBV4-3 to TRBJ1-6, with TRBD1 identical over 7 bases. The germline V gene encodes CDR1 LGHNA and CDR2 YSLEER. V lost 4 bases and J lost 8; bases outside the gene matches: 8. The CDR3 loop spans 15 amino acids. The CDR3 DNA reads as TGCGCCAGCAGCCGGGACAGTGAGGGATATTCACCCCTCCACTTT. As protein: CASSRDSEGYSPLHF.

This clonotype was seen only once. The chain combines TRBV2 with TRBJ2-5, with a weak D call TRBD2 (5 bases). From germline, CDR1 is SNHLY and CDR2 FYNNEI. Trimming stripped 1 base from V and 2 bases from J, with 8 bases between. The CDR3 has 14 residues. CDR3 protein: CASSEGRHQETQYF. CDR3 sequence (DNA): TGTGCCAGCAGTGAAGGGAGGCATCAAGAGACCCAGTACTTC. Full variable domain (rest looked up from reference TRBV2 and TRBJ2-5): EPEVTQTPSHQVTQMGQEVILRCVPISNHLYFYWYRQILGQKVEFLVSFYNNEISEKSEIFDDQFSVERPDGSNFTLKIRSTKLEDSAMYFCASSEGRHQETQYFGPGTRLLVL.

V is TRBV7-9 and J is TRBJ1-2; D gene ambiguous. The V and J ends lost 3 bases and 10 bases respectively, with 18 bases between them. Per germline, CDR1 SEHNR and CDR2 FQNEAQ (reference sequence). The CDR3 runs to 14 residues. The CDR3 DNA sequence: TGTGCCAGCAGCTTCGGCAGCCCTGCCCTAGCCTACACCTTC. It codes for CASSFGSPALAYTF.

The V and J genes are TRBV29-1 and TRBJ1-2, with 7 nucleotides matching TRBD1. This CDR3 is built from 15 residues. The trim removed 4 bases at V and 2 bases at J, leaving 10 bases unmatched. The germline V gene has CDR1 SQVTM and CDR2 ANQGSEA. CDR3 DNA sequence: TGCAGCGTTGTTCCGGGACAGAATTTAAACTATGGCTACACCTTC. The encoded protein is CSVVPGQNLNYGYTF.